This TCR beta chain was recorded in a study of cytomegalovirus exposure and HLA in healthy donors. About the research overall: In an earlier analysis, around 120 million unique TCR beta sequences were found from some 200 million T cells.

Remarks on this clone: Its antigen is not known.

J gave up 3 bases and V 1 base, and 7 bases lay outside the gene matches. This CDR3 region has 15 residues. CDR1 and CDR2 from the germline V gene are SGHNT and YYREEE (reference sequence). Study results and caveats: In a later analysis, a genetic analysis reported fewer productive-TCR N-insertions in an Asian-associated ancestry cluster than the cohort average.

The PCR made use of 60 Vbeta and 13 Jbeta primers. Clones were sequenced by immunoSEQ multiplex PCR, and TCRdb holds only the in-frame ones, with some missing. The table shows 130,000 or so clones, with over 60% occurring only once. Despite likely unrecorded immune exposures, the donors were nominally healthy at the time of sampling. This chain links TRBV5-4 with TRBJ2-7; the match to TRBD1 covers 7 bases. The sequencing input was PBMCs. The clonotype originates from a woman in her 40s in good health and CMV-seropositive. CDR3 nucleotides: TGTGCCAGCAGCTTGACAGGGGCAGGGAGCTACGAGCAGTACTTC. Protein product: CASSLTGAGSYEQYF.